The T cell receptor beta chain described here comes from a study of CD4 T cells in relation to SARS-CoV-2 and coronaviruses. Looking at the study overall: Shared crossreactive spike epitopes were mapped to their HLA restriction. Notes on the study in general: No donor gave both pre-pandemic and post-infection samples. The assay detects memory recall responses, not culture-primed primary responses.

Before the COVID-19 pandemic, during about 2010-2018, CD4+ T cells were taken from unexposed donors. Losses at the gene ends were 5 bases for V and 2 bases for J; bases not matched to a gene: 11. CDR1 is SGHDN, CDR2 FVKESK, per germline. The CDR3 runs to 17 residues. TCRdb keeps only in-frame clones here, not all; method: immunoSEQ multiplex PCR. Here the sample spans roughly 60,000 clones, 94% being singletons. With regard to this clone: Its specificity is not known.

The rearrangement joins TRBV14 to TRBJ2-1; 8 nucleotides align to TRBD2. The origin of this receptor is a human donor in good health. Sample: naive CD4+ T cells from PBMCs. Subset meaning: naive CD4+ T cells isolated by negative enrichment. CDR3 nucleotide sequence: TGTGCCAGCAGCGTACAGTCGGGTAGCGGGGCCTACAATGAGCAGTTCTTC. It encodes CASSVQSGSGAYNEQFF.